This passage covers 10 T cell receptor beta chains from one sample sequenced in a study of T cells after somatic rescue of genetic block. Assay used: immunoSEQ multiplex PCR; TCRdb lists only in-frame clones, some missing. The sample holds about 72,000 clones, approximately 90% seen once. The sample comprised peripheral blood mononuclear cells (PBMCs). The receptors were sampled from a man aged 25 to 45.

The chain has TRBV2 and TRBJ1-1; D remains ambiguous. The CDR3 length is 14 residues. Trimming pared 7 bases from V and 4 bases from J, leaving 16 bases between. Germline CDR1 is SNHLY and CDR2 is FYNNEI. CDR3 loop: CASTTDSGITEAFF. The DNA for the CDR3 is TGTGCCAGCACGACCGATTCGGGGATCACTGAAGCTTTCTTT.

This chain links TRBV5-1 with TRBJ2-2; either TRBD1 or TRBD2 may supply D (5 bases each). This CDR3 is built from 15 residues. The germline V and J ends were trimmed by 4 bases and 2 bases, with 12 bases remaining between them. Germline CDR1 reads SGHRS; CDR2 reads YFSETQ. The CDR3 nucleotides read TGCGCCAGCAGCACGGGGACGGGCAACACCGGGGAGCTGTTTTTT. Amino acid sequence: CASSTGTGNTGELFF.

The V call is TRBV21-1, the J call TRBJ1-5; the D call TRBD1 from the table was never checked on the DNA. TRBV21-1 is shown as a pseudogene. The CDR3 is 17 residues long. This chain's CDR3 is CARLRWGSKYSNQPQHF. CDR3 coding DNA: TGTGCCAGACTACGATGGGGCAGCAAGTATAGCAATCAGCCCCAGCATTTT.

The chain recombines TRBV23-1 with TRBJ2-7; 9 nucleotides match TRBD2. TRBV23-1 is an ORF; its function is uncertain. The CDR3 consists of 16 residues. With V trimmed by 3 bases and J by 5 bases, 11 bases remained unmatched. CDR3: CASSHLGLAFRHEQYF. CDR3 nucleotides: TGCGCCAGCAGTCACTTGGGACTAGCTTTTCGTCACGAGCAGTACTTC.

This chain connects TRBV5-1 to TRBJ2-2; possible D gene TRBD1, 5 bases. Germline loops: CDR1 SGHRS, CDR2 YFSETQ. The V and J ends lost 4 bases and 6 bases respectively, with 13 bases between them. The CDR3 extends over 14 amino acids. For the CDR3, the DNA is TGCGCCAGCAGCAGTCCAGGGCGCCCCGGGGAGCTGTTTTTT. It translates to CASSSPGRPGELFF.

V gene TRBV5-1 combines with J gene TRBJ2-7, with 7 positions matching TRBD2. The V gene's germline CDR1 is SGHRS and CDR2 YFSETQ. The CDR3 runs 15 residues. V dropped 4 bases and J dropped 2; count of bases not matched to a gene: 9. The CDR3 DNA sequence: TGCGCCAGCAGCCCCCGCGGGGGAGGCCCCTACGAGCAGTACTTC. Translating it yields CASSPRGGGPYEQYF.

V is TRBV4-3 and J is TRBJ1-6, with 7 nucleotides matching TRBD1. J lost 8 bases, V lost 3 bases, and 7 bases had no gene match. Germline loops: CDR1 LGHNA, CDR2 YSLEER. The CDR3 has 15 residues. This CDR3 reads CASSQDRWRDSPLHF. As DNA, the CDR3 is TGCGCCAGCAGCCAGGACAGGTGGCGAGATTCACCCCTCCACTTT.

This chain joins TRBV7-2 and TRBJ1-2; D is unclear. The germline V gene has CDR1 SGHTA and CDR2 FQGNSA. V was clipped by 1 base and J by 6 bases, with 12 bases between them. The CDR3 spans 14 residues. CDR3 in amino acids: CASSLGSRIHGYTF. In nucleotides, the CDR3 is TGTGCCAGCAGCTTAGGGAGCAGGATTCATGGCTACACCTTC.

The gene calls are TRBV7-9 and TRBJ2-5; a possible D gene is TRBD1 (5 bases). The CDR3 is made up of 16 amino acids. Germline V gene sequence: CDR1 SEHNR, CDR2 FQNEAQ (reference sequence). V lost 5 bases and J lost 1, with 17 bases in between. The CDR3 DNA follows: TGTGCCAGCAGCCCCGAAGCAGGGATGGGCCAAGAGACCCAGTACTTC. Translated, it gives CASSPEAGMGQETQYF.

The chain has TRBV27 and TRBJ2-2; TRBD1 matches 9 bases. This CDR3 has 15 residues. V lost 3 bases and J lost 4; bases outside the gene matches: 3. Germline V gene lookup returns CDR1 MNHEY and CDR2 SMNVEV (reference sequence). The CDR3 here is CASSFQTGGTGELFF. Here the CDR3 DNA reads TGTGCCAGCAGTTTTCAGACAGGGGGCACCGGGGAGCTGTTTTTT.